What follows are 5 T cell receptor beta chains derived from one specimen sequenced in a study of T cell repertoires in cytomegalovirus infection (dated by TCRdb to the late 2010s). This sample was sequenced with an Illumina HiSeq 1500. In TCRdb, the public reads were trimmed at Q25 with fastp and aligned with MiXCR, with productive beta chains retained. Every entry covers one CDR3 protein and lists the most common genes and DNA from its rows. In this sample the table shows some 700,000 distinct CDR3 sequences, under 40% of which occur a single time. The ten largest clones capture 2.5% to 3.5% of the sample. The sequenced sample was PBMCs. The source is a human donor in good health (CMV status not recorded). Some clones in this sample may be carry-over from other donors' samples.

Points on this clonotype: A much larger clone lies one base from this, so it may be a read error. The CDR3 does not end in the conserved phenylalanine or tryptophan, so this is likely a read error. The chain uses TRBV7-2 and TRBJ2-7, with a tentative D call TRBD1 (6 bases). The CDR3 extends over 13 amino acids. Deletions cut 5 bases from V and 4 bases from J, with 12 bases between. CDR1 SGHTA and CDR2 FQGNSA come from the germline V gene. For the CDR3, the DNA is TGTGCCAGCAGCCCAGGACAGCTGTACGAGCAGTACTTA. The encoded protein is CASSPGQLYEQYL.

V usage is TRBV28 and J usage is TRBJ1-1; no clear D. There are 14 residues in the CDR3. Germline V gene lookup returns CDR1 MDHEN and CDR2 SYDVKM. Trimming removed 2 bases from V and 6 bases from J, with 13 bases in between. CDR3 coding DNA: TGTGCCAGCAGTTTAGGAGGTCCTGGCGCTGAAGCTTTCTTT. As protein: CASSLGGPGAEAFF.

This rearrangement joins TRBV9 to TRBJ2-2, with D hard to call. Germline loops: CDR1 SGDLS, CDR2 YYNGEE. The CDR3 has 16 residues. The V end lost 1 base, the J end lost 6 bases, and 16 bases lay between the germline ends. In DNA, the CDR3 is TGTGCCAGCAGCGTAACCAGCGCACCGGTACCCGGGGAGCTGTTTTTT. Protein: CASSVTSAPVPGELFF.

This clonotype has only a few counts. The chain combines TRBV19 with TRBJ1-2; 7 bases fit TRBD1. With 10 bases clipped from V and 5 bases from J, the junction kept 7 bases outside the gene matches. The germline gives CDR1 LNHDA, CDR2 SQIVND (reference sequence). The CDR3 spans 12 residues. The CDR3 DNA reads TGTGCCACCCTGGACAGGCCTTATGGCTACACCTTC. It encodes CATLDRPYGYTF.

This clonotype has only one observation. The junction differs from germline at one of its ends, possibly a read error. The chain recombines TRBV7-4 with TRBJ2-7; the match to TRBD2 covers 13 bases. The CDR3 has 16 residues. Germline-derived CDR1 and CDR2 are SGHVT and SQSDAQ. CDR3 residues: CASSLVGLAGSHEQNF. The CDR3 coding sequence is TGTGCCAGCAGCTTAGTGGGACTAGCGGGAAGCCACGAGCAGAACTTC.